Each of the 15 T cell receptor beta chains below was sequenced from the same sample in a study of graft-versus-host responses after intestinal transplantation. Here immunoSEQ multiplex PCR was the method, and the copy in TCRdb shows in-frame clones only, minus some. This sample has approximately 81,000 clones, with around nine tenths found just once. Their specific antigens are unknown. The sequencing here drew on unstimulated CD8+ T cells sorted from spleen or lymph node cells, taken before transplant. Receptors originate from a human donor who was the organ donor for an intestinal transplant.

This clone was observed a few times. One end of the junction varies from germline; a read error may be responsible. This specimen includes other DNA sequences encoding the same CDR3. The chain employs TRBV9 and TRBJ2-1; 8 nucleotides align to TRBD2. CDR3 length equals 12 residues. Per germline, CDR1 SGDLS and CDR2 YYNGEE. The CDR3 region is CASSGASDEQFF. CDR3 nucleotides: TGTGCCAGTAGCGGGGCTAGCGATGAGCAGTTCTTC. Full variable domain (rest looked up from reference TRBV9 and TRBJ2-1): DSGVTQTPKHLITATGQRVTLRCSPRSGDLSVYWYQQSLDQGLQFLIQYYNGEERAKGNILERFSAQQFPDLHSELNLSSLELGDSALYFCASSGASDEQFFGPGTRLTVL.

The chain carries TRBV9 and TRBJ2-5; D uncertain. Germline V gives CDR1 SGDLS, CDR2 YYNGEE. This CDR3 comprises 16 residues. The V gene lost 0 bases and the J gene lost 5 bases, with 17 bases spanning the gap. CDR3 nucleotides: TGTGCCAGCAGCGTAGGAGGTGTTTCCCCAAGGGAGACCCAGTACTTC. It is translated as CASSVGGVSPRETQYF.

This clone was counted only a few times. The genes are TRBV7-3 and TRBJ2-7, with D possibly matching TRBD1 (6 bases). Trimming shortened V by 3 bases and J by 0 bases, and 12 bases separated the two germline ends. The CDR3 spans 15 residues. Germline loops: CDR1 SGHTA, CDR2 FQGTGA. The DNA of the CDR3 is TGTGCCAGCAGCTTTCGTGGGGGCGCCTCCTACGAGCAGTACTTC. Translating gives CASSFRGGASYEQYF.

CDR3 nucleotide sequence: TGTGCCAGCTCACGACGGACAGGGTCTTGGACCGGGGAGCTGTTTTTT. Protein sequence: CASSRRTGSWTGELFF. This sequence joins TRBV18 and TRBJ2-2, with 8 nucleotides matching TRBD1. CDR1 and CDR2 (germline): KGHSH, LQKENI. This CDR3 spans 16 amino acids. Losses at the gene ends were 4 bases for V and 5 bases for J; bases not matched to a gene: 9.

The chain is built from TRBV7-6 and TRBJ2-5; TRBD2 matches at 7 bases. The J call may be incorrect, as the DNA end agrees better with TRBJ2-7. The CDR3 is 15 residues long. Germline CDR1 reads SGHVS; CDR2 reads FNYEAQ. The CDR3 sequence is CASSRESGASYEQYF. The DNA of the CDR3 is TGTGCCAGCAGCCGGGAAAGCGGGGCTTCCTACGAGCAGTACTTC.

V gene TRBV6-5 combines with J gene TRBJ2-3; possibly TRBD2 for D (6 bases). V was clipped by 2 bases and J by 4 bases, with 16 bases between them. The CDR3 is 16 residues long. The germline V gene has CDR1 MNHEY and CDR2 SVGAGI. CDR3 bases: TGTGCCAGCAGTTACCGGGACTCCCAAGGGCCAGATACGCAGTATTTT. Protein: CASSYRDSQGPDTQYF.

Only a few counts were recorded for this clone. The chain is built from TRBV6-6 and TRBJ1-1; no clear D gene. The CDR3 is made up of 11 amino acids. Germline lookup yields CDR1 MNHNY and CDR2 SVGAGI (reference sequence). V dropped 5 bases and J dropped 2 bases, with 3 bases sitting between them. The DNA for the CDR3 is TGTGCCAGCAGTGATAACACTGAAGCTTTCTTT. It translates to CASSDNTEAFF.

This rearrangement joins TRBV10-1 to TRBJ1-2; no reliable D call. The ends were cut back, 4 bases at V and 4 bases at J, with 22 bases in the middle. The germline V gene encodes CDR1 WNHNN and CDR2 SYGVQD (reference sequence). There are 17 residues in the CDR3. This chain's CDR3 is CASSVKKGSRKTYGYTF. CDR3 nucleotides: TGCGCCAGCAGTGTAAAAAAAGGATCGCGAAAGACCTATGGCTACACCTTC.

This chain links TRBV27 with TRBJ1-1, with D possibly being TRBD1 (5 bases). This CDR3 spans 14 amino acids. Per the germline V gene, CDR1 is MNHEY and CDR2 is SMNVEV (reference sequence). With 3 bases removed from V and 3 bases from J, the gap between germline ends came to 11 bases. CDR3: CASSFGAGDTEAFF. Here the CDR3 DNA reads TGTGCCAGCAGTTTTGGGGCCGGGGACACTGAAGCTTTCTTT.

This chain links TRBV5-6 with TRBJ1-1; D gene unclear. Per the germline V gene, CDR1 is SGHDT and CDR2 is YYEEEE. The CDR3 totals 16 residues. The V and J ends lost 0 bases and 0 bases respectively, with 12 bases between them. CDR3 region: CASSLGSWRVNTEAFF. The CDR3 coding sequence is TGTGCCAGCAGCTTGGGCTCCTGGCGTGTGAACACTGAAGCTTTCTTT.

The V gene is TRBV27, the J gene TRBJ1-1; D unresolved. CDR1 and CDR2 (germline): MNHEY, SMNVEV (reference sequence). The CDR3 has 16 amino acids. V lost 3 bases and J 2 bases, leaving 16 bases between the germline ends. CDR3 nucleotides: TGTGCCAGCAGTTTGTTTTTCAGGCCGGGCAACACTGAAGCTTTCTTT. Its translation: CASSLFFRPGNTEAFF.

The rearrangement uses TRBV19 and TRBJ2-5; 10 bases line up with TRBD1. CDR1 is LNHDA and CDR2 is SQIVND in the germline V gene (reference sequence). V was pared by 5 bases and J by 4 bases, with 10 bases of the junction left unmatched. The CDR3 is 16 amino acids. CDR3 sequence: CASSALPGQGIETQYF. The CDR3 DNA is TGTGCCAGTAGTGCGCTCCCGGGACAGGGGATAGAGACCCAGTACTTC.

This clone is labeled as medium-sized. CDR3 DNA: TGCGCCAGCAGCTTGGAAGTGTTTAGTCACAATTCACCCCTCCACTTT. It encodes CASSLEVFSHNSPLHF. V gene TRBV5-1 combines with J gene TRBJ1-6, with D hard to call. Trimming removed 0 bases at V and 7 bases at J, with 14 bases between. Germline loops: CDR1 SGHRS, CDR2 YFSETQ. The CDR3 is 16 amino acids.

The table lists this clone with a count of one. The chain recombines TRBV28 with TRBJ1-1, with D hard to call. This CDR3 comprises 14 residues. V was clipped by 4 bases and J by 4 bases, with 13 bases between them. Germline V CDR1 and CDR2: MDHEN, SYDVKM. The CDR3 coding sequence is TGTGCCAGCAGTTATCTTTCTGAGGGCACTGAAGCTTTCTTT. It is translated as CASSYLSEGTEAFF.

The J gene is TRBJ2-5, the V gene TRBV21-1; the table names TRBD2, a call not compared with the DNA. TRBV21-1 is a listed pseudogene. This CDR3 region has 15 residues. CDR3 nucleotide sequence: TGTGCCAGCAGCCAACTAGCGGGGAACCAAGAGACCCAGTACTTC. Protein: CASSQLAGNQETQYF.